The 6 T cell receptor delta chains below all came from one sample that was sequenced in a study of γδ T cells in repeated Plasmodium falciparum infection. Vgamma9/Vdelta2+ and Vdelta2-negative gammadelta T cells were flow-sorted from PBMC for bulk sequencing. TCRdb reanalysed the multiplex PCR reads via CATT. The sample carries 45,000 to 70,000 delta-chain clones, 1.7% recorded once. The sample consisted of gamma-delta T cells from blood. Receptors were obtained from a pool of human donors (malaria-infected and uninfected, not separated).

Ten or more counts support this clone. Relative to the germline gene, one junction end is altered; a read error may explain this. The identical CDR3 is also encoded by other nucleotide sequences in the sample. The chain uses TRDV2 and TRDJ2; 11 positions match TRDD3. Germline V CDR1 and CDR2: GEAIGNYY, EKD. This CDR3 has 17 residues. CDR3 region: CACDVDWGIRLTAQLFF. The CDR3, as DNA: TGTGCCTGCGACGTCGACTGGGGGATAAGGTTGACAGCGCAACTCTTCTTT.

This clone turned up a few times. A far larger clone is one base from this, pointing to a likely read error. The same CDR3 also results from other DNA sequences found in this sample. The genes are TRDV1 and TRDJ1; 12 positions agree with TRDD3. TCRdb gives no J gene; it was assigned here by matching the DNA to germline. Looked up from germline, CDR1 is TSWWSYY and CDR2 is QGS. V was clipped by 4 bases and J by 1 base; unmatched bases: 25. There are 23 residues in the CDR3. The CDR3 here is CALGAPPTGILGDTNLCTDKLIF. For the CDR3, the DNA is TGTGCTCTTGGGGCACCTCCTACGGGCATACTGGGGGATACCAACCTTTGCACCGATAAACTCATCTTT.

Points on this clone: TCRdb's protein, taken from a much larger clone, differs from this DNA's translation at residue 9, likely owing to a read error; the protein displayed comes from the DNA. The J gene is TRDJ1, the V gene TRDV1; 7 bases are a match to TRDD3. No J gene was available from TCRdb, and it was assigned here by a germline match of the DNA. Trimming at V came to 9 bases and at J to 0 bases, leaving 22 bases not matched to a gene. Germline V gene sequence: CDR1 TSWWSYY, CDR2 QGS. The CDR3 is 19 residues long. The CDR3 reads CALQLNLGATSRYTDKLIF. CDR3 nucleotide sequence: TGTGCTCTCCAACTAAACCTGGGGGCCACTTCTAGGTACACCGATAAACTCATCTTT.

This clone has just a few counts. TCRdb's listed protein matches a much larger clone and diverges from this DNA's translation at residue 14, likely through a read error; the protein shown comes from the DNA. The chain has TRDV2 and TRDJ1; TRDD2 is a possible D gene (6 bases). The germline gives CDR1 GEAIGNYY, CDR2 EKD. The CDR3 consists of 20 residues. Trimming took off 7 bases at V and 0 bases at J, with 32 bases between the two ends. CDR3 bases: TGTGCCTGCAAGCTCTACACTCCTTCCCGGGGACTTATTCACACCGATAAACTCATCTTT. This encodes CACKLYTPSRGLIHTDKLIF.

Comment on this clone: This likely stems from a read error, as it lies one base from a far larger clone. Other nucleotide sequences in the sample specify the same CDR3. The chain is built from TRDV3 and TRDJ1, with 7 bases matching TRDD2. Germline V gene lookup returns CDR1 TVYSNPD and CDR2 GDNSRS (reference sequence). CDR3 length: 18 residues. CDR3 in DNA: TGCGCCTTTAACAGGGTACCTTCCTTAATTTCATACACCGATAAACTCATCTTT. It translates to CAFNRVPSLISYTDKLIF.

This clone was observed a few times. The protein given by TCRdb reflects a much larger clone and differs at residue 9 from this DNA's translation, likely from a read error; the protein shown is the DNA's translation. This sequence joins TRDV1 and TRDJ1; TRDD3 agrees at 12 bases. V gave up 1 base and J gave up 6 bases; unmatched junction bases: 27. The germline gives CDR1 TSWWSYY, CDR2 QGS. CDR3 length: 23 amino acids. CDR3 residues: CALGEPPFPPLLGDTTSRNKLIF. The CDR3, as DNA: TGTGCTCTTGGGGAACCACCCTTCCCCCCCCTACTGGGGGATACAACCTCCCGGAATAAACTCATCTTT.